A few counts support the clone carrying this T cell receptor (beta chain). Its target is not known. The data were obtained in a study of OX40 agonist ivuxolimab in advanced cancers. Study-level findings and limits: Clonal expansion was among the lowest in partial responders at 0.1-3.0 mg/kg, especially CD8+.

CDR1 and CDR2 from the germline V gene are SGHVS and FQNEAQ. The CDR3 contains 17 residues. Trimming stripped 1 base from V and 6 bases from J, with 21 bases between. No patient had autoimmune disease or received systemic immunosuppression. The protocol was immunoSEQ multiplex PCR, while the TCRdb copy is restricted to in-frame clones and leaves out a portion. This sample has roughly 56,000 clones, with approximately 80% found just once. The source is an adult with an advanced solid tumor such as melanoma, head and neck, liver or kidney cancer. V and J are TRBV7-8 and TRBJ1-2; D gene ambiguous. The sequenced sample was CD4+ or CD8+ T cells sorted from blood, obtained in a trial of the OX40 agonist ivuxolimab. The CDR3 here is CASSLVDQWHLWDGYTF. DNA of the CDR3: TGTGCCAGCAGCTTAGTTGACCAGTGGCACCTCTGGGATGGCTACACCTTC.